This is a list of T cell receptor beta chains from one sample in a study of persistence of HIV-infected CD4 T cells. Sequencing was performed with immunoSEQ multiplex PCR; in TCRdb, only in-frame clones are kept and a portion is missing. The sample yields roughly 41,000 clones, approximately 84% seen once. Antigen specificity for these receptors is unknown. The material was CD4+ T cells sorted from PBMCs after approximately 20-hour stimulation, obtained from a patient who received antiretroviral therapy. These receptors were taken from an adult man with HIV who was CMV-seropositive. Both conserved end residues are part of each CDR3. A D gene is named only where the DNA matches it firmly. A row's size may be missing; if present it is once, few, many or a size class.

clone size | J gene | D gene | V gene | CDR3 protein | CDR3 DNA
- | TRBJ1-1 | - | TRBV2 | CASSEGGGWGRRTEAFF | TGTGCCAGCAGTGAAGGCGGGGGGTGGGGGAGACGAACTGAAGCTTTCTTT
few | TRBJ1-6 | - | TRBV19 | CASSESGGRAPLHF | TGTGCCAGTAGTGAATCGGGGGGTCGGGCACCCCTCCACTTT
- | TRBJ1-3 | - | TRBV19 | CASRDGYTIYF | TGTGCCAGTAGGGACGGCTACACCATATATTTT
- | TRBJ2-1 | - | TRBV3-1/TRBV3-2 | CASSRGTYNEQFF | TGTGCCAGCAGCCGGGGGACCTACAATGAGCAGTTCTTC
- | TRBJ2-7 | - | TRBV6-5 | CASLPGTAYEQYF | TGTGCCAGCTTACCAGGGACTGCCTACGAGCAGTACTTC
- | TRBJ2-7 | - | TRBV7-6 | CASSLGAGLSYEQYF | TGTGCCAGCAGCTTAGGGGCCGGTCTCTCCTACGAGCAGTACTTC
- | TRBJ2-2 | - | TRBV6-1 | CASSEARRGRYGELFF | TGTGCCAGCAGTGAAGCGAGGAGGGGTCGATACGGGGAGCTGTTTTTT
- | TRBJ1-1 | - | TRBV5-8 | CASSLGQLLMNTEAFF | TGTGCCAGCAGCTTAGGACAGCTCCTCATGAACACTGAAGCTTTCTTT
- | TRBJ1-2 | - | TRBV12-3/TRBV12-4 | CASRRDGNYGYTF | TGTGCCAGCAGGCGGGACGGCAACTATGGCTACACCTTC
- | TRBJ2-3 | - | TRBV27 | CASSGLALTDTQYF | TGTGCCAGCAGCGGTCTAGCGCTCACAGATACGCAGTATTTT
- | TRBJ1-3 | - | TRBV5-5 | CASSLEGSGNTIYF | TGTGCCAGCAGCTTGGAAGGCTCTGGAAACACCATATATTTT
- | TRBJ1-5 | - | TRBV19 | CASSDTSNQPQHF | TGTGCCAGTAGTGATACTAGCAATCAGCCCCAGCATTTT
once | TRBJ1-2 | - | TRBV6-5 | CASAGFSQNYGYTF | TGTGCCAGCGCCGGATTTAGCCAGAACTATGGCTACACCTTC
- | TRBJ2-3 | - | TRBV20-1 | CSASSPGEGRNTQYF | TGCAGTGCTAGTAGTCCGGGTGAGGGGAGAAATACGCAGTATTTT
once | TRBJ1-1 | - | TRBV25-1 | CASSPGSEAFF | TGTGCCAGCAGTCCGGGAAGTGAAGCTTTCTTT
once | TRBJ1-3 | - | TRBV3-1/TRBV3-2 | CASSQGGASSSGNTIYF | TGTGCCAGCAGCCAAGGAGGGGCCTCGAGCTCTGGAAACACCATATATTTT
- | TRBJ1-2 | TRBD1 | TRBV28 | CASLRRARTGGGNYGYTF | TGTGCCAGCTTGCGTAGGGCGAGAACAGGGGGCGGGAACTATGGCTACACCTTC
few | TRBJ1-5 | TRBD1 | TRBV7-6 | CASSLGVGTGGQPQHF | TGTGCCAGCAGCTTAGGAGTGGGAACAGGGGGTCAGCCCCAGCATTTT
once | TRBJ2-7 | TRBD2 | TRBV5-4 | CASSLVAGGYEQYF | TGTGCCAGCAGCTTGGTAGCGGGCGGCTACGAGCAGTACTTC
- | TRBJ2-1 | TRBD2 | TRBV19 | CASSIQLAAFRRFF | TGTGCCAGTAGTATCCAGCTAGCGGCTTTTAGGAGGTTCTTC
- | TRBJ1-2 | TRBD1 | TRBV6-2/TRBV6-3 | CASSYSGQKIYGYTF | TGTGCCAGCAGCTACTCGGGACAGAAGATCTATGGCTACACCTTC
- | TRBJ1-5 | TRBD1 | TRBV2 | CASGTGRNQPQHF | TGTGCCAGCGGGACAGGCCGCAATCAGCCCCAGCATTTT
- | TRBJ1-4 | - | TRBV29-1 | CSVESSEKLFF | TGCAGCGTTGAATCAAGCGAAAAACTGTTTTTT
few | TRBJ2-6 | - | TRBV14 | CASSRVSGANVLTF | TGTGCCAGCAGCCGGGTCTCTGGGGCCAACGTCCTGACTTTC
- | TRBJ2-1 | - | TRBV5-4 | CASSPSYSYNEQFF | TGTGCCAGCAGCCCGTCTTACTCCTACAATGAGCAGTTCTTC
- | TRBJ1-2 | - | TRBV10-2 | CASTPGVYGYTF | TGCGCCAGCACCCCCGGGGTGTATGGCTACACCTTC
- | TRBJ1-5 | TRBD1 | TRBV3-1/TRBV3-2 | CASSQRGGGASKEPQHF | TGTGCCAGCAGCCAGAGGGGAGGGGGCGCTTCCAAGGAGCCCCAGCATTTT
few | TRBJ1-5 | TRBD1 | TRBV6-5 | CASSRTGSKPQHF | TGTGCCAGCAGCCGGACAGGATCTAAGCCCCAGCATTTT
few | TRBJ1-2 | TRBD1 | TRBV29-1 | CSVEGQGGNYGYTF | TGCAGCGTTGAAGGACAGGGTGGGAACTATGGCTACACCTTC
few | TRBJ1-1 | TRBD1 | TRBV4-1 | CASSQAGTGNTEAFF | TGCGCCAGCAGCCAAGCGGGGACAGGGAACACTGAAGCTTTCTTT
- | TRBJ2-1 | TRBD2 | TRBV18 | CASSPQSGGAYNEQFF | TGTGCCAGCTCACCACAATCGGGGGGGGCATACAATGAGCAGTTCTTC
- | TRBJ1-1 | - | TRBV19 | CASSLRDMNTEAFF | TGTGCCAGTAGTCTCCGGGACATGAACACTGAAGCTTTCTTT
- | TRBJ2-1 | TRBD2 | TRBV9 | CASSPGLGTSGGGEQFF | TGTGCCAGCAGCCCAGGCCTTGGGACTAGCGGGGGGGGAGAGCAGTTCTTC
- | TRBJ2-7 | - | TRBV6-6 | CASRRGTASSYEQYF | TGTGCCAGCAGACGCGGGACGGCCAGCTCCTACGAGCAGTACTTC
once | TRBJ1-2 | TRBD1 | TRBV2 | CASSPYYTKTGDGYTF | TGTGCCAGCAGCCCTTATTACACCAAGACAGGGGATGGCTACACCTTC
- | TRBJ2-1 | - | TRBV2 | CASSLKGDEQFF | TGTGCCAGCAGTCTCAAGGGGGATGAGCAGTTCTTC
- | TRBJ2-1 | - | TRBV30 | CAWRGSRDQRYHEQFF | TGTGCCTGGAGAGGCTCCCGAGACCAGAGGTATCATGAGCAGTTCTTC
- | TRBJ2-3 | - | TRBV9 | CASSPGAYTDTQYF | TGTGCCAGCAGCCCTGGGGCGTACACAGATACGCAGTATTTT
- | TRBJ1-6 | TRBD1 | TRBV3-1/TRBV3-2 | CASSWGQGNSPLHF | TGTGCCAGCAGCTGGGGACAGGGTAATTCACCCCTCCACTTT
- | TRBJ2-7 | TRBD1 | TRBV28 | CATWDRDYEQYF | TGTGCCACCTGGGACAGGGACTACGAGCAGTACTTC
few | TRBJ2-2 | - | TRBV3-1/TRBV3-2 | CASSQLWGGQRAGELFF | TGTGCCAGCAGCCAACTCTGGGGGGGACAGCGGGCCGGGGAGCTGTTTTTT
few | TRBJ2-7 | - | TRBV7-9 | CASSLDIGEQYF | TGTGCCAGCAGCTTAGACATCGGCGAGCAGTACTTC
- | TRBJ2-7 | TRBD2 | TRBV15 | CATSREAGVYEQYF | TGTGCCACCAGCAGAGAGGCGGGAGTGTACGAGCAGTACTTC
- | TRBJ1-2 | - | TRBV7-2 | CASSLGGANYGYTF | TGTGCCAGCAGCCTAGGGGGAGCTAACTATGGCTACACCTTC
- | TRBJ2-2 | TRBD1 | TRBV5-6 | CASSFFDRDLTGELFF | TGTGCCAGCAGCTTTTTCGACAGGGATCTAACCGGGGAGCTGTTTTTT
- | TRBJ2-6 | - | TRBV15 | CATSREAGSGANVLTF | TGTGCCACCAGCAGGGAGGCGGGCTCTGGGGCCAACGTCCTGACTTTC
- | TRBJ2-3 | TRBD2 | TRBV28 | CASSLQRGVPDTQYF | TGTGCCAGCAGTTTGCAGCGGGGGGTACCAGATACGCAGTATTTT
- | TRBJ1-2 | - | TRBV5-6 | CACSARGKGTYGYTF | TGTGCCTGCTCGGCGAGGGGCAAAGGAACCTATGGCTACACCTTC
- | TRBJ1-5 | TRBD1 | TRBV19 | CASIGQGAKDQPQHF | TGTGCCAGTATTGGACAGGGGGCGAAGGATCAGCCCCAGCATTTT